This TCR beta chain was obtained from a study of graft-versus-host responses after intestinal transplantation. The CDR3 loop spans 12 amino acids. CDR1 and CDR2 from the germline V gene are SEHNR and FQNEAQ (reference sequence). J gave up 4 bases and V 6 bases, and 2 bases lay outside the gene matches. A single count supports this clone. Libraries were prepared by immunoSEQ multiplex PCR; TCRdb keeps only in-frame clonotypes and omits some of them. The sample lists some 5,000 clones; over 75% were seen once. Tissue from the graft was processed to free its intraepithelial and lamina propria lymphocytes.

The source material was ileum tissue, sampled 156 days after intestinal transplant. V gene TRBV7-9 combines with J gene TRBJ2-5; TRBD2 matches at 7 bases. The clonotype was recovered from a human patient who received an intestinal transplant, so some T cells may come from the graft donor. As DNA, the CDR3 is TGTGCCAGCAGATCGGGAGGAGAGACCCAGTACTTC. Translation: CASRSGGETQYF.